This TCR beta chain is drawn from a study of blood T cell repertoires in COVID-19. TCRdb's copy holds only in-frame clones and misses some; the assay was immunoSEQ multiplex PCR. The table records 290,000 or so clones, nearly 90% of them present only once. Sequencing input: PBMCs or T cells enriched from blood (not recorded which). The sequence derives from a woman between 18 and 29 years old with acute COVID-19.

Here the CDR3 reads CARSKGDHSEQYF. In nucleotides, the CDR3 is TGTGCCAGAAGCAAGGGGGACCATTCGGAGCAGTACTTC. This chain links TRBV5-3 with TRBJ2-7, with TRBD1 as a possible D gene (6 bases). TRBV5-3 is noted as an ORF with a role that remains uncertain. V lost 4 bases and J 7 bases, leaving 15 bases between the germline ends. This CDR3 comprises 13 residues.